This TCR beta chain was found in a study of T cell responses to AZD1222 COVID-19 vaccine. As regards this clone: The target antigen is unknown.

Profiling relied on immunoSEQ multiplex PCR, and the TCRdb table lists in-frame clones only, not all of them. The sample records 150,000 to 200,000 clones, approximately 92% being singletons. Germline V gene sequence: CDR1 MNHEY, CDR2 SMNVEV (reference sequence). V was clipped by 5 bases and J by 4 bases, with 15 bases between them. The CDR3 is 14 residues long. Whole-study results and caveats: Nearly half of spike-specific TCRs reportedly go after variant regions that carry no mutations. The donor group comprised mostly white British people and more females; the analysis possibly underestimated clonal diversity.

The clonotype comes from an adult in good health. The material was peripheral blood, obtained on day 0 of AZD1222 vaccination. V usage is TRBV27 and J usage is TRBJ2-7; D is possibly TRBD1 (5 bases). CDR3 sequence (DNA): TGTGCCAGCAGTGCCTGGACAAAGGAGTACGAGCAGTACTTC. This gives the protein CASSAWTKEYEQYF.